This T cell receptor beta chain was identified during a study of Tregs in tolerant kidney transplant recipients. Mixed chimerism was transient after nonmyeloablative marrow transplants from related graft donors. Unstimulated Tregs (CD4+CD25+CD127-) and CD4+CD25- non-Tregs were sorted from PBMCs. Overall study results and limits: No direct test of biological reproducibility was done here. Antigen-driven expansion was suggested because donor-specific Tregs expanded more than all Tregs in tolerant patients.

Regarding this clone: Its cognate antigen is unknown. The CDR3 end is not reached by the read, which stops 3 residues before it; the germline J gene fills it in.

Only in-frame clones appear in the TCRdb table, and some are missing; sequencing was by immunoSEQ multiplex PCR. In all, the sample yields 15,000 or so clones. Unmatched junction bases numbered 15, after V lost 3 bases and J lost 1 base. Germline CDR1 is LNHDA and CDR2 is SQIVND (reference sequence). The CDR3 covers 19 residues. Material: CD8+ T cells from blood (PBMCs), obtained 6 months after the transplant. The chain joins TRBV19 to TRBJ2-1, with 7 bases fitting TRBD2. The receptor comes from a human patient who received a combined kidney and bone marrow transplant. Some T cells may arise from the graft donor. This CDR3 is CASSMGPRLGGSSYNEQFF. The part of the CDR3 DNA that was read is TGTGCCAGTAGTATGGGCCCCCGATTGGGGGGGTCTTCCTACAATGAG.